Below, one T cell receptor (beta chain) is given with its context. This clone's antigen is unknown. No base qualities exist here, and no much larger clone lies one base off it. Taken from cysteine to phenylalanine, the CDR3 has 14 residues. The retained sequence is limited to the CDR3, 42 bases, with the frame set at the first base. V was cut back by 3 bases and J by 4 bases, leaving a gap of 12 bases between them. CDR1 LNHDA and CDR2 SQIVND are derived from the germline V gene (reference sequence). The immunoSEQ Assay, a bias-controlled multiplex PCR, was used to amplify TCRbeta CDR3 regions from genomic DNA. Per the authors' processing: Within the assay, amplification of reference gene primers was used to estimate how many nucleated cells each sample contained. Sequence reads were collapsed and filtered to measure the absolute abundance of every unique TCRbeta CDR3 rearrangement. For each sample, productive Simpson clonality was calculated as the square root of Simpson's diversity index over productive rearrangements. The table comes from immuneACCESS by way of TCRdb, which keeps in-frame sequences with V and J called. Part of the clones is missing from these tables; in studies checked, under half for an unresolved V gene and the rest for unknown reasons. The V and J calls and clone size were taken over from that table, and D and trimming were inferred from the DNA. The sample yields about 300,000 clones; 75% to 95% were counted once. The top ten clones comprise roughly 7.3% of the sample.

At one collaborating source in Seattle, patients were enrolled during active infection and were followed longitudinally through the course of disease. Whole blood was collected in K2EDTA tubes by collaborating institutions according to the institutions' own protocols. Collaborator samples were shipped for TCRbeta analysis as frozen whole blood, isolated PBMCs, or DNA extracted from either sample type. This sample was included in a study of blood T cell repertoires in COVID-19 (dated by TCRdb to 2019 to 2021). About the study as a whole: Collaborator samples came from the United States, Italy and Spain and covered acute and convalescent phases of COVID-19. The repertoires were made available in a free public database intended to serve as a resource for research on the immune response to SARS-CoV-2. Deeply sampled blood TCRbeta repertoires from subjects exposed to, actively infected with, or recovered from COVID-19 were included in the dataset. Nearly every sample came with metadata listing a de-identified subject ID, COVID-19 status, age in years and sex. The material from the prospective study consisted of cDNA or gDNA derived from T cells, B-cell-depleted T cells, or PBMCs. Where HLA class I and class II types were available, the types were taken from metadata supplied by the sample provider, not from assay-based typing. Samples were obtained from the ongoing ImmuneRACE study (first 160 participants) and from over 1,000 subjects provided by 6 global collaborators.

The research as a whole found: The amount of clinical and demographic metadata varied by source and participant and was provided uncurated.

The sequenced sample consisted of peripheral blood. The rearranged segments are TRBV19 and TRBJ1-1, with TRBD1 as a weak D call on 6 bases. This sequence was found in a woman aged 25 to 39 with COVID-19, enrolled during active disease. The CDR3 reads as follows: CASSMNRDGTEAFF. In nucleotides, the sequence is TGTGCCAGTAGTATGAACAGGGATGGCACTGAAGCTTTCTTT.